The 30 T cell receptor beta chains reported below all come from one sample, sequenced in a study of blood T cell repertoires in COVID-19. Libraries were prepared by immunoSEQ multiplex PCR; TCRdb keeps only in-frame clonotypes and omits some of them. This table holds under 200,000 clones, approximately 85% found once. Sequenced sample: peripheral blood. The source is a woman aged 55-69 years with COVID-19, enrolled during active disease.

This clone was picked up a small number of times. V gene TRBV5-5 combines with J gene TRBJ2-3; D is undetermined. Trimming removed 0 bases at V and 7 bases at J, with 12 bases between. The CDR3 has 14 amino acids. Germline V gene lookup returns CDR1 SGHKS and CDR2 YYEKEE (reference sequence). The DNA of the CDR3 is TGTGCCAGCAGCTTGGTTCTAGATGAGTATACGCAGTATTTT. It is translated as CASSLVLDEYTQYF.

The chain has TRBV25-1 and TRBJ1-2; the D gene is possibly TRBD1 (6 bases). This CDR3 spans 13 amino acids. Trimming left V 3 bases short and J 5 bases short, with 10 bases between. The germline CDR1 and CDR2 sequences are MGHDK and SYGVNS. The CDR3 here is CASSEDSPYGYTF. The CDR3 DNA is TGTGCCAGCAGTGAGGACAGCCCTTATGGCTACACCTTC.

The V and J genes are TRBV2 and TRBJ1-1; tentatively, D is TRBD1 (5 bases). Germline values: CDR1 SNHLY, CDR2 FYNNEI. Trimming took off 7 bases at V and 0 bases at J, with 12 bases between the two ends. The CDR3 is made up of 14 amino acids. CDR3 sequence: CASILGTLNTEAFF. In nucleotides, the CDR3 is TGTGCCAGCATCCTCGGGACTCTGAACACTGAAGCTTTCTTT.

In this sample, this clone turned up once. V gene TRBV3-1 (or the pseudogene TRBV3-2) combines with J gene TRBJ1-2, with D possibly matching TRBD1 (6 bases). Trimming stripped 5 bases from V and 0 bases from J, with 13 bases between. The V gene's germline CDR1 is LGHDT and CDR2 YNNKEL (reference sequence). CDR3 length: 15 residues. CDR3 sequence reads: CASSFGQPANYGYTF. The CDR3 nucleotides read TGTGCCAGCAGCTTCGGACAGCCAGCTAACTATGGCTACACCTTC.

The rearrangement joins TRBV4-1 to TRBJ2-7, with D possibly matching TRBD1 (5 bases). Deletions cut 0 bases from V and 3 bases from J, with 12 bases between. The CDR3 loop spans 15 amino acids. CDR1 and CDR2 (germline): MGHRA, YSYEKL. The DNA for the CDR3 is TGCGCCAGCAGCCAAGATCGCCAGGGTTACTACGAGCAGTACGTC. Amino acid sequence: CASSQDRQGYYEQYV.

This clone has only a few counts. The chain recombines TRBV5-8 with TRBJ2-2, with TRBD2 matching over 7 bases. This CDR3 is built from 14 residues. V lost 7 bases, J lost 7 bases, and 10 bases stayed unmatched. Germline V gene data show CDR1 as SGHTS and CDR2 as YDEGEE. CDR3 DNA sequence: TGTGCCAGCCGAATAGCGGGTATTTACGGGGAGCTGTTTTTT. Its translation: CASRIAGIYGELFF.

This sequence joins TRBV11-2 and TRBJ1-1, with D perhaps TRBD1 (5 bases). V was trimmed by 6 bases and J by 5 bases, leaving 10 bases between them. Germline V lookup: CDR1 SGHAT, CDR2 FQNNGV. The CDR3 loop spans 12 amino acids. The CDR3 reads CASSPQGTEAFF. In DNA form, the CDR3 reads TGTGCCAGCAGTCCGCAGGGTACTGAAGCTTTCTTT.

V usage is TRBV7-8 and J usage is TRBJ2-3; possible D gene TRBD2, 6 bases. Germline V gene data show CDR1 as SGHVS and CDR2 as FQNEAQ. V was cut by 3 bases and J by 4 bases, with 14 bases left in between. The CDR3 length is 15 residues. In nucleotides, the CDR3 is TGTGCCAGCAGCTTGGGGCGGGGTGTGGCAGATACGCAGTATTTT. This encodes CASSLGRGVADTQYF.

The gene calls are TRBV10-3 and TRBJ1-1, with D possibly matching TRBD1 (5 bases). V was clipped by 0 bases and J by 1 base, with 12 bases between them. Germline V gene lookup returns CDR1 ENHRY and CDR2 SYGVKD. The CDR3 has 16 amino acids. DNA for the CDR3: TGTGCCATCAGTGAGTCTCTGGGCAGGGCGAACACTGAAGCTTTCTTT. Amino acid sequence: CAISESLGRANTEAFF.

This chain joins TRBV19 and TRBJ2-2; tentatively, D is TRBD1 (6 bases). The V end lost 5 bases, the J end lost 7 bases, and 14 bases lay between the germline ends. The CDR3 runs to 14 residues. The germline V gene has CDR1 LNHDA and CDR2 SQIVND (reference sequence). CDR3 coding DNA: TGTGCCAGTAGTGCCCAGGGGCGGGTCGGGGAGCTGTTTTTT. It is translated as CASSAQGRVGELFF.

The chain recombines TRBV3-1 (or the pseudogene TRBV3-2) with TRBJ2-1, with D possibly matching TRBD2 (5 bases). Trimming left V 4 bases short and J 0 bases short, with 10 bases between. This CDR3 has 15 amino acids. In germline, CDR1 is LGHDT, CDR2 YNNKEL (reference sequence). CDR3: CASSRPSGSYNEQFF. CDR3 DNA: TGTGCCAGCAGCCGGCCGAGCGGCTCCTACAATGAGCAGTTCTTC.

CDR3 sequence reads: CASSLLGLGAFF. CDR3 coding DNA: TGTGCCAGCAGCTTATTGGGACTGGGAGCTTTCTTT. This chain links TRBV7-9 with TRBJ1-1, with D possibly being TRBD1 (5 bases). Between the trimmed V and J ends, which lost 2 bases and 10 bases, there was a span of 11 bases. This CDR3 contains 12 residues. Germline V CDR1 and CDR2: SEHNR, FQNEAQ (reference sequence).

The chain employs TRBV18 and TRBJ2-7, with 7 bases identical to TRBD1. Germline CDR1 and CDR2: KGHSH and LQKENI. The V segment lost 4 bases and the J segment 2 bases; nucleotides outside the gene matches: 8. The CDR3 runs to 15 residues. The CDR3 region is CASSLGQVLPYEQYV. The CDR3 DNA is TGTGCCAGCTCACTTGGACAGGTCTTACCCTACGAGCAGTACGTC.

The chain carries TRBV21-1 and TRBJ1-5; the table's D call, TRBD1, was not checked against the DNA. TRBV21-1 is a pseudogene segment. This CDR3 has 17 amino acids. The CDR3, as DNA: TGTGCCAGCAGCAAAGCGGATGGGACAGGGGGCTTGCAGCCCCAGCATTTT. This gives the protein CASSKADGTGGLQPQHF.

This clone was picked up one time. The J gene is TRBJ2-3, the V gene TRBV3-1 (or the pseudogene TRBV3-2); TRBD1 agrees at 10 bases. V lost 4 bases and J lost 6; bases outside the gene matches: 10. The CDR3 loop spans 16 amino acids. Germline CDR1 LGHDT, CDR2 YNNKEL (reference sequence). The CDR3: CASSLRTGGFRDTQYF. The CDR3 DNA sequence: TGTGCCAGCAGCCTGCGGACAGGGGGATTTCGGGATACGCAGTATTTT.

The V and J genes are TRBV6-6 and TRBJ1-2; TRBD1 matches at 8 bases. Germline CDR1 reads MNHNY; CDR2 reads SVGAGI (reference sequence). Trimming cost V 5 bases and J 8 bases; bases outside gene matches: 10. The CDR3 runs to 14 residues. The CDR3 sequence is CASSLYQGAGGYTF. The CDR3 DNA is TGTGCCAGCAGTCTCTATCAGGGGGCCGGGGGCTACACCTTC.

This chain links TRBV9 with TRBJ1-1; 9 bases are shared with TRBD1. The CDR3 runs to 17 residues. The germline V gene has CDR1 SGDLS and CDR2 YYNGEE. V lost 2 bases to trimming and J lost 1 base; unmatched junction nucleotides: 9. The CDR3 sequence: CASSVASGTGWNTEAFF. DNA for the CDR3: TGTGCCAGCAGCGTCGCCTCTGGGACAGGGTGGAACACTGAAGCTTTCTTT.

V gene TRBV2 combines with J gene TRBJ1-2; D not resolved. Germline values: CDR1 SNHLY, CDR2 FYNNEI. This CDR3 spans 15 amino acids. The ends were cut back, 3 bases at V and 0 bases at J, with 11 bases in the middle. CDR3 DNA: TGTGCCAGCAGTGACCTAGGCTGGTCTAACTATGGCTACACCTTC. Its translation: CASSDLGWSNYGYTF.

The V gene is TRBV11-2, the J gene TRBJ1-2; 10 nucleotides match TRBD1. The germline CDR1 and CDR2 sequences are SGHAT and FQNNGV. The CDR3 spans 15 residues. Unmatched junction bases numbered 6, after V lost 1 base and J lost 7 bases. For the CDR3, the DNA is TGTGCCAGCAGCTTAGGGACAGGGGGTAGTTTTGGCTACACCTTC. Amino acid sequence: CASSLGTGGSFGYTF.

Of note for this clone: This sample also contains other DNA sequences that code for the same CDR3. The rearrangement links TRBV10-2 to TRBJ2-7; tentative D call: TRBD1 (6 bases). CDR3 size: 13 residues. Trimming cost V 6 bases and J 4 bases, with 13 bases left between them. Germline V gene sequence: CDR1 WSHSY, CDR2 SAAADI. The CDR3 sequence is CASRGQGGYEQYV. CDR3 nucleotides: TGCGCCAGCAGGGGGCAAGGGGGATACGAGCAGTACGTC.

The V gene is TRBV19, the J gene TRBJ1-1; 7 bases agree with TRBD1. Germline CDR1 LNHDA, CDR2 SQIVND (reference sequence). Trimming took 6 bases from V and 2 from J; bases not matched to a gene: 9. The CDR3 is 15 amino acids. CDR3: CASRDRAGANTEAFF. The CDR3 region has the DNA TGTGCCAGTAGAGACAGGGCCGGGGCAAACACTGAAGCTTTCTTT.

This clone was picked up a small number of times. The chain is built from TRBV7-2 and TRBJ1-5, with D perhaps TRBD1 (6 bases). Trimming stripped 3 bases from V and 5 bases from J, with 11 bases between. There are 14 residues in the CDR3. Germline values: CDR1 SGHTA, CDR2 FQGNSA. The CDR3 loop is CASSLRGGDQPQHF. The CDR3, as DNA: TGTGCCAGCAGCTTGAGGGGGGGGGATCAGCCCCAGCATTTT.

The V gene is TRBV19, the J gene TRBJ1-1, with unresolved D. The germline CDR1 and CDR2 sequences are LNHDA and SQIVND (reference sequence). The CDR3 length is 13 residues. Trimming cost V 5 bases and J 8 bases, with 15 bases left between them. The CDR3 spells CASSALGGLEAFF. Here the CDR3 DNA reads TGTGCCAGTAGTGCCCTCGGCGGGCTCGAAGCTTTCTTT.

V is TRBV6-4 and J is TRBJ1-5; a weak D match, TRBD1 (6 bases). With 3 bases removed from V and 7 bases from J, the gap between germline ends came to 10 bases. Per the germline V gene, CDR1 is MRHNA and CDR2 is SNTAGT. CDR3 size: 13 residues. CDR3 protein: CASSEGATQPQHF. The CDR3, as DNA: TGTGCCAGCAGTGAGGGGGCGACGCAGCCCCAGCATTTT.

The gene calls are TRBV6-2 or TRBV6-3 and TRBJ1-4; 7 bases map to TRBD1. The germline V gene has CDR1 MNHEY and CDR2 SVGEGT. The CDR3 covers 16 residues. J was trimmed by 0 bases and V by 6 bases; bases with no gene match: 7. The CDR3 DNA reads TGTGCCAGCAGCCTGGGACAGCTGGCAACTAATGAAAAACTGTTTTTT. Residues: CASSLGQLATNEKLFF.

This clone has only a few counts. This sequence joins TRBV20-1 and TRBJ1-1; no definite D call. Per germline, CDR1 DFQATT and CDR2 SNEGSKA (reference sequence). The CDR3 is made up of 10 amino acids. Between the trimmed V and J ends, which lost 3 bases and 3 bases, there was a span of 2 bases. The CDR3 is CSASYTEAFF. CDR3 sequence (DNA): TGCAGTGCTAGCTACACTGAAGCTTTCTTT.

The chain links TRBV19 to TRBJ2-1, with a possible D match to TRBD1 (5 bases). This CDR3 has 13 amino acids. V lost 5 bases, J lost 8 bases, and 13 bases lay in between. In germline, CDR1 is LNHDA, CDR2 SQIVND (reference sequence). This CDR3 reads CASSYQGFYEQFF. CDR3 nucleotide sequence: TGTGCCAGTAGTTACCAGGGCTTCTATGAGCAGTTCTTC.

The chain is built from TRBV5-1 and TRBJ1-1; TRBD1 might be the D (6 bases). Germline lookup yields CDR1 SGHRS and CDR2 YFSETQ. With 4 bases removed from V and 0 bases from J, the gap between germline ends came to 13 bases. There are 15 residues in the CDR3. The chain's CDR3 is CASSPLGTMNTEAFF. As DNA, the CDR3 is TGCGCCAGCAGCCCGCTGGGGACAATGAACACTGAAGCTTTCTTT.

The genes are TRBV19 and TRBJ1-1; D is unclear. Per the germline V gene, CDR1 is LNHDA and CDR2 is SQIVND (reference sequence). The CDR3 totals 15 residues. Trimming took off 7 bases at V and 4 bases at J, with 19 bases between the two ends. The CDR3 DNA is TGTGCCAGTACTCCCCCTCCGGTTCCCTTCACTGAAGCTTTCTTT. Amino acids: CASTPPPVPFTEAFF.

V gene TRBV11-2 combines with J gene TRBJ2-5, with 7 bases identical to TRBD2. Germline V gene data show CDR1 as SGHAT and CDR2 as FQNNGV. The CDR3 extends over 15 amino acids. The V gene end was trimmed by 4 bases and the J gene end by 4 bases; junction bases not matched to a gene: 9. CDR3 protein: CASSYRLAQSETQYF. Here the CDR3 DNA reads TGTGCCAGCAGCTACCGACTAGCCCAGTCAGAGACCCAGTACTTC.